These 31 T cell receptor beta chains came from one sample sequenced in a study of T-cell reconstitution after alpha-beta-depleted transplantation in children (dated by TCRdb to the mid-2010s). Libraries came from PCR. Sequencing used an Illumina HiSeq 2500. Molecular barcoding was employed in the preparation of TCR libraries, with unique molecular identifiers being used to normalize TCRbeta repertoire quantification. TCRdb ran its own pipeline on the public reads, namely fastp trimming at Q25 and MiXCR clone calling, and kept in-frame beta chains. Rows with a matching CDR3 protein are joined into one entry that keeps the most common DNA and genes. Within this sample are approximately 400,000 distinct CDR3 sequences, with under 13% of them counted one time only. The leading ten clones occupy over 4.5% of the sample. Source: PBMCs from the stem cell graft donor, taken from the stem cell graft. These receptors originate from a human donor who donated a stem cell graft to a child with acute myeloid leukemia.

The table lists this clonotype with many counts. The chain joins TRBV29-1 to TRBJ2-7; 12 nucleotides agree with TRBD2. This CDR3 has 14 residues. The trim removed 2 bases at V and 5 bases at J, leaving 4 bases unmatched. Germline V gene data show CDR1 as SQVTM and CDR2 as ANQGSEA. DNA for the CDR3: TGCAGCGTTGAACAGACTAGCGGGAGCGACGAGCAGTACTTC. Translated: CSVEQTSGSDEQYF.

This clonotype has more than one count but fewer than ten. The chain couples TRBV20-1 to TRBJ2-5; 15 nucleotides align to TRBD2. This CDR3 comprises 18 residues. With V trimmed by 7 bases and J by 5 bases, 17 bases remained unmatched. The germline V gene encodes CDR1 DFQATT and CDR2 SNEGSKA (reference sequence). Written as DNA, the CDR3 is TGCAGTGTTACGGCGGGACTAGCGGGAGGAGTGGGGAGGGAGACCCAGTACTTC. Encoded protein: CSVTAGLAGGVGRETQYF.

This clonotype was seen more than once but under ten times. This rearrangement joins TRBV4-1 to TRBJ2-1; 11 bases align to TRBD1. With 3 bases clipped from V and 9 bases from J, the junction kept 10 bases outside the gene matches. Germline values: CDR1 MGHRA, CDR2 YSYEKL. The CDR3 has 16 residues. The CDR3 here is CASSQSGTGGEGEQFF. The CDR3 region has the DNA TGCGCCAGCAGCCAGTCTGGGACAGGGGGGGAAGGTGAGCAGTTCTTC.

In its sample, this clonotype was seen a few times. V is TRBV5-1 and J is TRBJ2-6; D gene ambiguous. The CDR3 consists of 15 residues. Trimming removed 3 bases at V and 0 bases at J, with 7 bases between. Germline loops: CDR1 SGHRS, CDR2 YFSETQ. This CDR3 reads CASSSDLSGANVLTF. In DNA, the CDR3 is TGCGCCAGCAGCTCAGACCTCTCTGGGGCCAACGTCCTGACTTTC.

J is TRBJ1-2 and V is TRBV12-3 or TRBV12-4, with TRBD1 matching over 7 bases. V lost 4 bases and J lost 8; bases outside the gene matches: 13. The CDR3 runs 15 residues. This chain's CDR3 is CASSSSGQLTRGYTF. In nucleotides, the CDR3 is TGTGCCAGCAGTTCCTCGGGACAGCTAACGAGGGGCTACACCTTC.

The chain uses TRBV18 and TRBJ2-7; TRBD2 matches 9 bases. V was pared by 6 bases and J by 6 bases, with 6 bases of the junction left unmatched. Per the germline V gene, CDR1 is KGHSH and CDR2 is LQKENI. The CDR3 is 13 amino acids. The CDR3 loop reads CASSDSGRVEQYF. CDR3 coding DNA: TGTGCCAGCTCCGATAGCGGGAGAGTCGAGCAGTACTTC.

This clonotype was seen more than once but under ten times. The chain joins TRBV9 to TRBJ2-3, with 8 bases aligning to TRBD1. The length of the CDR3 is 15 residues. CDR1 and CDR2 (germline): SGDLS, YYNGEE. The J segment lost 3 bases and the V segment lost 3 bases, leaving 6 bases of the junction unmatched. The CDR3 loop reads CASSAGQGWTDTQYF. In nucleotides, the CDR3 is TGTGCCAGCAGCGCCGGACAGGGTTGGACAGATACGCAGTATTTT.

This clonotype has just a few counts. V and J are TRBV9 and TRBJ2-1, with 7 bases fitting TRBD2. Germline CDR1 is SGDLS and CDR2 is YYNGEE. V lost 0 bases, J lost 5 bases, and 2 bases stayed unmatched. The CDR3 spans 14 residues. The chain's CDR3 is CASSVVSGDNEQFF. In DNA, the CDR3 is TGTGCCAGCAGCGTAGTCAGCGGGGACAATGAGCAGTTCTTC.

This clonotype was counted ten times or more. The rearrangement links TRBV5-1 to TRBJ1-1; D might be TRBD1 (5 bases). Germline CDR1 reads SGHRS; CDR2 reads YFSETQ. The CDR3 is made up of 18 amino acids. V lost 1 base and J lost 3, with 22 bases in between. CDR3 sequence reads: CASSLPARPGPKDTEAFF. CDR3 DNA: TGCGCCAGCAGCTTGCCCGCTCGACCGGGACCGAAAGACACTGAAGCTTTCTTT.

In its sample, this clonotype was seen a few times. J is TRBJ2-7 and V is TRBV10-3; 7 bases are a match to TRBD2. CDR3 size: 16 residues. Germline assignment: CDR1 ENHRY and CDR2 SYGVKD. Losses at the gene ends were 0 bases for V and 3 bases for J; bases not matched to a gene: 8. The CDR3 coding sequence is TGTGCCATCAGTGAGTCCAGGGCTAGCGGACGCTACGAGCAGTACTTC. It codes for CAISESRASGRYEQYF.

This clonotype was seen a handful of times. CDR3 in amino acids: CASSPNPQETQYF. In DNA form, the CDR3 reads TGTGCCAGCAGCCCCAACCCCCAAGAGACCCAGTACTTC. The V call is TRBV7-2, the J call TRBJ2-5; no definite D call. This CDR3 has 13 amino acids. Germline V lookup: CDR1 SGHTA, CDR2 FQGNSA. V was shortened by 5 bases and J by 1 base, with 8 bases between the two germline ends.

As DNA, the CDR3 is TGCGCCAGCAGCGCGAGACCCATGAACACTGAAGCTTTCTTT. This translates into CASSARPMNTEAFF. The gene calls are TRBV4-3 and TRBJ1-1; no definite D call. Deletions cut 5 bases from V and 0 bases from J, with 10 bases between. Germline-derived CDR1 and CDR2 are LGHNA and YSLEER. CDR3 length: 14 residues.

This clonotype came up a few times. The chain couples TRBV7-9 to TRBJ2-5, with no clear D. The V end lost 9 bases, the J end lost 2 bases, and 7 bases lay between the germline ends. The germline CDR1 and CDR2 sequences are SEHNR and FQNEAQ (reference sequence). The CDR3 sequence is 11 residues long. CDR3 sequence reads: CAREVQETQYF. DNA for the CDR3: TGTGCCAGAGAGGTACAAGAGACCCAGTACTTC.

This clonotype has only a few counts. V usage is TRBV5-6 and J usage is TRBJ2-7, with 8 positions matching TRBD1. The V and J ends lost 4 bases and 6 bases, in that order; junction bases with no gene match: 6. CDR3 length: 13 residues. In germline, CDR1 is SGHDT, CDR2 YYEEEE. CDR3 coding DNA: TGTGCCAGCAGCCGACAGGGGTTAAGCGAGCAGTACGTC. Protein sequence: CASSRQGLSEQYV.

This clonotype was counted between two and nine times. The chain combines TRBV20-1 with TRBJ1-4; D not resolved. In germline, CDR1 is DFQATT, CDR2 SNEGSKA (reference sequence). V dropped 0 bases and J dropped 3 bases, with 11 bases sitting between them. This CDR3 comprises 15 residues. The CDR3 sequence is CSARDRRESNEKLFF. The CDR3 nucleotides are TGCAGTGCTAGAGACCGTAGGGAGTCTAATGAAAAACTGTTTTTT.

This clonotype was seen more than once but under ten times. The gene calls are TRBV3-1 and TRBJ2-1; tentatively, D is TRBD2 (6 bases). Per germline, CDR1 LGHDT and CDR2 YNNKEL (reference sequence). The CDR3 is 16 residues long. The V end was cut by 3 bases, the J end by 6 bases, with 18 bases between. CDR3 sequence reads: CASSHRLVGARNEQFF. CDR3 nucleotides: TGTGCCAGCAGCCACAGACTAGTCGGGGCTCGCAATGAGCAGTTCTTC.

The chain recombines TRBV5-1 with TRBJ1-1, with D maybe TRBD1 (6 bases). The CDR3 runs to 17 residues. Trimming took 0 bases from V and 2 from J, leaving 17 bases between them. The germline gives CDR1 SGHRS, CDR2 YFSETQ. The CDR3 DNA is TGCGCCAGCAGCTTGGAGGGGGGTGCGGGTTTTAACACTGAAGCTTTCTTT. Its protein product is CASSLEGGAGFNTEAFF.

This chain joins TRBV5-1 and TRBJ1-1, with TRBD1 as a possible D gene (5 bases). Germline values: CDR1 SGHRS, CDR2 YFSETQ. The CDR3 is made up of 13 amino acids. V was trimmed by 8 bases and J by 3 bases, leaving 14 bases between them. CDR3 in DNA: TGCGCCAGTACAGGCTCCGGGGACACTGAAGCTTTCTTT. Encoded protein: CASTGSGDTEAFF.

The chain carries TRBV5-1 and TRBJ2-3; the match to TRBD2 covers 7 bases. The CDR3 extends over 16 amino acids. With V trimmed by 7 bases and J by 3 bases, 14 bases remained unmatched. The germline CDR1 and CDR2 sequences are SGHRS and YFSETQ. CDR3 in DNA: TGCGCCAGCGGCTCAGGAGCGGGGAGGGAGACAGATACGCAGTATTTT. Protein: CASGSGAGRETDTQYF.

This clonotype appeared many times. The rearrangement joins TRBV4-3 to TRBJ2-3; D is perhaps TRBD1 (5 bases). The CDR3 contains 14 residues. Germline-derived CDR1 and CDR2 are LGHNA and YSLEER. Trimming cost V 3 bases and J 2 bases, with 9 bases left between them. The CDR3 nucleotides read TGCGCCAGCAGCCAGGCAGGGTCCACAGATACGCAGTATTTT. It encodes CASSQAGSTDTQYF.

The chain recombines TRBV12-3 or TRBV12-4 with TRBJ1-2; the D gene is possibly TRBD1 (6 bases). The length of the CDR3 is 14 residues. V was trimmed by 6 bases and J by 4 bases, leaving 15 bases between them. CDR3 region: CASSPDSFVYGYTF. The CDR3 nucleotides are TGTGCCAGCAGCCCGGACAGTTTTGTCTATGGCTACACCTTC.

This chain links TRBV3-1 with TRBJ2-7, with unresolved D. From germline, CDR1 is LGHDT and CDR2 YNNKEL (reference sequence). The ends were cut back, 1 base at V and 0 bases at J, with 4 bases in the middle. This CDR3 is built from 13 residues. As DNA, the CDR3 is TGTGCCAGCAGCCAAGGTTTCTCCTACGAGCAGTACTTC. Translating gives CASSQGFSYEQYF.

The V gene is TRBV7-8, the J gene TRBJ2-7, with 8 bases that match TRBD2. J was trimmed by 5 bases and V by 1 base; bases with no gene match: 7. Germline values: CDR1 SGHVS, CDR2 FQNEAQ. The CDR3 runs to 15 residues. The CDR3 nucleotides are TGTGCCAGCAGCTTAGAGCCGGGAGGGCCCAACGAGCAGTACTTC. It encodes CASSLEPGGPNEQYF.

The chain is built from TRBV27 and TRBJ2-1; 8 nucleotides align to TRBD1. Trimming removed 4 bases from V and 6 bases from J; junction bases left unmatched: 5. CDR1 is MNHEY and CDR2 is SMNVEV in the germline V gene (reference sequence). The CDR3 is 14 residues long. In DNA form, the CDR3 reads TGTGCCAGCAGTTCCAGGACAGGGCTCAATGAGCAGTTCTTC. Protein product: CASSSRTGLNEQFF.

This clonotype was seen a handful of times. This chain connects TRBV12-3 or TRBV12-4 to TRBJ2-1, with D possibly being TRBD2 (7 bases). The CDR3 extends over 13 amino acids. V dropped 6 bases and J dropped 10 bases, with 16 bases sitting between them. The CDR3 region has the DNA TGTGCCAGCAGCCGGAACAGGGACTACGAGCAGTTCTTC. Its translation is CASSRNRDYEQFF.

The sample holds many counts of this clonotype. V usage is TRBV6-2 or TRBV6-3 and J usage is TRBJ1-5; D perhaps matches TRBD1 (6 bases). CDR1 is MNHEY, CDR2 SVGEGT, per germline. Trimming removed 6 bases from V and 4 bases from J, with 19 bases in between. The CDR3 covers 16 residues. CDR3 region: CASRSLSGGPNQPQHF. CDR3 sequence (DNA): TGTGCCAGCAGATCCCTTTCTGGGGGGCCTAATCAGCCCCAGCATTTT.

CDR3 protein: CSASPAGVPETQYF. The CDR3 nucleotides read TGCAGTGCTAGTCCAGCGGGAGTGCCGGAGACCCAGTACTTC. V is TRBV20-1 and J is TRBJ2-5; 8 bases are shared with TRBD2. CDR3 length equals 14 residues. Trimming at V came to 3 bases and at J to 5 bases, leaving 8 bases not matched to a gene. The germline V gene has CDR1 DFQATT and CDR2 SNEGSKA (reference sequence).

This clonotype was seen a few times. The V call is TRBV7-9, the J call TRBJ1-2; 9 nucleotides line up with TRBD1. The V and J ends lost 5 bases and 2 bases, in that order; junction bases with no gene match: 6. This CDR3 is built from 15 residues. Germline V lookup: CDR1 SEHNR, CDR2 FQNEAQ (reference sequence). CDR3 in amino acids: CASSTEGQGNYGYTF. The CDR3 nucleotides read TGTGCCAGCAGCACCGAAGGACAGGGGAACTATGGCTACACCTTC. Filled out from reference TRBV7-9 and TRBJ1-2, the complete variable domain reads DTGVSQNPRHKITKRGQNVTFRCDPISEHNRLYWYRQTLGQGPEFLTYFQNEAQLEKSRLLSDRFSAERPKGSFSTLEIQRTEQGDSAMYLCASSTEGQGNYGYTFGSGTRLTVV.

The gene calls are TRBV3-1 and TRBJ1-1, with 12 bases that match TRBD1. Germline V gene data show CDR1 as LGHDT and CDR2 as YNNKEL (reference sequence). The V segment lost 11 bases and the J segment 4 bases; nucleotides outside the gene matches: 20. This CDR3 is built from 18 residues. The CDR3 loop is CACWILTGTGGGSTEAFF. The DNA for the CDR3 is TGTGCCTGCTGGATCCTAACCGGGACAGGGGGCGGGAGCACTGAAGCTTTCTTT.

This clonotype showed up just a few times. The chain uses TRBV14 and TRBJ1-1; D possibly corresponds to TRBD1 (6 bases). Germline V gene sequence: CDR1 SGHDN, CDR2 FVKESK. Trimming took off 4 bases at V and 0 bases at J, with 15 bases between the two ends. The CDR3 is made up of 16 amino acids. CDR3 bases: TGTGCCAGCAGCCCAATACGGGGGCTCCTGAACACTGAAGCTTTCTTT. Its translation: CASSPIRGLLNTEAFF.

This clonotype came up many times. The gene calls are TRBV12-3 or TRBV12-4 and TRBJ2-2, with 9 bases that match TRBD1. V was clipped by 6 bases and J by 7 bases; unmatched bases: 6. The CDR3 is made up of 14 amino acids. Written as DNA, the CDR3 is TGTGCCAGCAGAGAAGGACAGGGGTTCGGGGAGCTGTTTTTT. Protein: CASREGQGFGELFF.